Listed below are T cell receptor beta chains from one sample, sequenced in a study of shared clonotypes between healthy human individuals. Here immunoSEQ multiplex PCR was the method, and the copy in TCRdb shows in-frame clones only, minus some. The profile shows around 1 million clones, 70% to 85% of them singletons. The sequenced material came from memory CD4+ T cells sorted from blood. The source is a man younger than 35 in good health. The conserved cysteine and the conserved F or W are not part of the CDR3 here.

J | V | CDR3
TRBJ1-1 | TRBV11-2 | ASSPGVVGAF
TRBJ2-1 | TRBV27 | ASRRANYNEQF
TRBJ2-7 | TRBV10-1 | ASSEGGTPYEQY
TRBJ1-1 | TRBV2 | ASRGDRLNTEAF
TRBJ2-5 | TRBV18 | ASSPGQSETQY
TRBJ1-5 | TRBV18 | ASSPSVDQPQH
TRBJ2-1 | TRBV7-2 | ASSTWTSGSNEQF
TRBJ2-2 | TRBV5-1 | ASSFEAANTGELF
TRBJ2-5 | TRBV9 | ASSARSDRGETQY
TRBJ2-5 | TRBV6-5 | ASSPQAEQETQY
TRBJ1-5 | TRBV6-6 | ASSYSGTGNQPQH
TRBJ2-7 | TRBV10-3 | ATKGASLYEQY
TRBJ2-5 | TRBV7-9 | ASSSTAVLRDGQETQY
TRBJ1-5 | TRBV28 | ASYTGGDQPQH
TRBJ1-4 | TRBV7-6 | ASSPGQGEEKLF
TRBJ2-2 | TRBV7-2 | ASRLAGGGSGELF
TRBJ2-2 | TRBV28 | ASSSPGVGTGELF
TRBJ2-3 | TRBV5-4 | ASSFGSLTDTQY
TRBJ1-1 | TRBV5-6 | ASRGTSPGYLNTEAF
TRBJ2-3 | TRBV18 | ASASLLAGNKADTQY
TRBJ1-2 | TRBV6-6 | ASKTTALEVGGYT
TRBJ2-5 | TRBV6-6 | ASSSRQGWRETQY
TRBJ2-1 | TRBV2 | ASRARTSGIYNEQF
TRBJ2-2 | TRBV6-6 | ACMPRGTGGNGELF
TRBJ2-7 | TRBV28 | ASSPLRTAYEQY
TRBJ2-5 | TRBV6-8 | ASRRAVIAGGETQY
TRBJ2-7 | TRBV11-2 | ASSGQAVRD
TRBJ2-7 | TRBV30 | AWVTSGVTYEQY